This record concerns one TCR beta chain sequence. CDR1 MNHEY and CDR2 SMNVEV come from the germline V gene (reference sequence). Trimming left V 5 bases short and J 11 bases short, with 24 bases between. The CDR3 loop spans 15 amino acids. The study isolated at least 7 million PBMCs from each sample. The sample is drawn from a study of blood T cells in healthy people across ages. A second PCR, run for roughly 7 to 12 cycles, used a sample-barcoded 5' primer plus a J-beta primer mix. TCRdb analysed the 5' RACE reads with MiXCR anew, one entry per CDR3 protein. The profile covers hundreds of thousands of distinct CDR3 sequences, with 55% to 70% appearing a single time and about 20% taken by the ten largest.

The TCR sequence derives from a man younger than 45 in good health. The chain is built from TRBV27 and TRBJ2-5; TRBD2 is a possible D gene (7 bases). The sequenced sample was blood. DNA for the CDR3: TGTGCCAGCAGTCCTATAGGGGGGGTTTACGATGAGCAGTACTTC. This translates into CASSPIGGVYDEQYF.